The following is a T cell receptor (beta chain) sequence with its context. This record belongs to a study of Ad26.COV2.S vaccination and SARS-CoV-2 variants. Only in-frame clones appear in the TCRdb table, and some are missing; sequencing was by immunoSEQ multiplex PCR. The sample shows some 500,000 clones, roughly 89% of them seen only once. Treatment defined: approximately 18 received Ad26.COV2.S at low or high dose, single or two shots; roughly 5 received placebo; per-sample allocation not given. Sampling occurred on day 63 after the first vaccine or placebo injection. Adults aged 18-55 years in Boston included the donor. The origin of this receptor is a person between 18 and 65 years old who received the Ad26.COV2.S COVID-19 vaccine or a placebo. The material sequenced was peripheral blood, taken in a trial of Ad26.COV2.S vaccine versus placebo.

The CDR3, as DNA: TGTGCCAGCAGCCAGGGGCGACAGACCGGGAACACTGAAGCTTTCTTT. This sequence encodes CASSQGRQTGNTEAFF. The V call is TRBV3-1 (or the pseudogene TRBV3-2), the J call TRBJ1-1; perhaps TRBD1 as D (5 bases). This CDR3 spans 16 amino acids. Germline CDR1 reads LGHDT; CDR2 reads YNNKEL (reference sequence). V was clipped by 3 bases and J by 1 base, with 15 bases between them.